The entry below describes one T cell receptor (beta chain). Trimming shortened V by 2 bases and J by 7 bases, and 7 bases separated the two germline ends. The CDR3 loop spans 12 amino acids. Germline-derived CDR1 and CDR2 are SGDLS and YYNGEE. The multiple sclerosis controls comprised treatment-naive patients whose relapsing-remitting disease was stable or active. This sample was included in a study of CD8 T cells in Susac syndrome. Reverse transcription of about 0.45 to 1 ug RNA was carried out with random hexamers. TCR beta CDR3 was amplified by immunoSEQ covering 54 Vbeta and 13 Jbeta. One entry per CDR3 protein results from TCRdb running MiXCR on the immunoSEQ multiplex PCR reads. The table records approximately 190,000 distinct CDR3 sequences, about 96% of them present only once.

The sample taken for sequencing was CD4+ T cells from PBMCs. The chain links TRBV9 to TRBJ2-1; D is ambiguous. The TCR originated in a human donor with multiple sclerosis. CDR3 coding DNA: TGTGCCAGCAGCGTCATAGAGAATGAGCAGTTCTTC. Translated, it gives CASSVIENEQFF. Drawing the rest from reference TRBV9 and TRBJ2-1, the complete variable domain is DSGVTQTPKHLITATGQRVTLRCSPRSGDLSVYWYQQSLDQGLQFLIQYYNGEERAKGNILERFSAQQFPDLHSELNLSSLELGDSALYFCASSVIENEQFFGPGTRLTVL.